A single sample gave rise to the 31 T cell receptor beta chains below, sequenced in a study of blood T cell repertoires in COVID-19. The data were produced by immunoSEQ multiplex PCR, yet TCRdb's version contains in-frame clones alone and is incomplete. The table shows a few hundred thousand clones, with 70% to 90% occurring only once. Material: peripheral blood. Receptors originate from a man aged 18 to 30 with COVID-19, enrolled during active disease.

CDR3 in amino acids: CASSAQTYSYEQYF. CDR3 DNA: TGTGCCAGCAGTGCACAGACCTATTCCTACGAGCAGTACTTC. The V and J genes are TRBV27 and TRBJ2-7; D uncertain. CDR1 is MNHEY, CDR2 SMNVEV, per germline (reference sequence). This CDR3 has 14 amino acids. Trimming cost V 5 bases and J 1 base, with 12 bases left between them.

This rearrangement joins TRBV20-1 to TRBJ1-1; 8 bases agree with TRBD1. This CDR3 contains 11 residues. Germline V CDR1 and CDR2: DFQATT, SNEGSKA (reference sequence). CDR3 in amino acids: CSAGTGTEAFF. The CDR3, as DNA: TGCAGCGCGGGGACAGGCACTGAAGCTTTCTTT.

For the CDR3, the DNA is TGCGCCAGCAGCTTGGAAGGGGGCCCCGAAGGTTCACCCCTCCACTTT. It is translated as CASSLEGGPEGSPLHF. The chain carries TRBV5-1 and TRBJ1-6, with 7 bases fitting TRBD1. V lost 0 bases and J lost 9; bases outside the gene matches: 9. This CDR3 contains 16 residues. Germline CDR1 is SGHRS and CDR2 is YFSETQ.

The chain employs TRBV7-9 and TRBJ2-2; 11 bases agree with TRBD2. CDR1 is SEHNR, CDR2 FQNEAQ, per germline (reference sequence). V was pared by 3 bases and J by 6 bases, with 9 bases of the junction left unmatched. CDR3 length: 17 amino acids. The CDR3 DNA is TGTGCCAGCAGCTTGCTAACTAGCGGGAGTGGATCCGGGGAGCTGTTTTTT. Translation: CASSLLTSGSGSGELFF.

V gene TRBV19 combines with J gene TRBJ1-1, with TRBD1 identical over 7 bases. With 6 bases clipped from V and 0 bases from J, the junction kept 1 base outside the gene matches. This CDR3 contains 13 residues. The V gene's germline CDR1 is LNHDA and CDR2 SQIVND (reference sequence). The CDR3 coding sequence is TGTGCCAGTAGCGGGACAGTGAACACTGAAGCTTTCTTT. Amino acid sequence: CASSGTVNTEAFF.

This clone was seen only once. This chain connects TRBV7-8 to TRBJ1-1, with D maybe TRBD1 (6 bases). V lost 5 bases and J lost 1, with 14 bases in between. Germline CDR1 and CDR2: SGHVS and FQNEAQ. This CDR3 has 15 amino acids. The CDR3 coding sequence is TGTGCCAGCAGCGACCTCGAAGGGGGGAACACTGAAGCTTTCTTT. The encoded protein is CASSDLEGGNTEAFF.

There are a few counts of this clone. The rearrangement uses TRBV7-8 and TRBJ2-2; the D gene is possibly TRBD1 (5 bases). The CDR3 is 13 amino acids. CDR1 and CDR2 (germline): SGHVS, FQNEAQ. As DNA, the CDR3 is TGTGCAAGACAGAAGACGAACACCGGGGAGCTGTTTTTT. Protein: CARQKTNTGELFF.

The CDR3 DNA is TGTGCCAGCAGCTTAGGAAGGGGTCACGAGCAGTACTTC. Protein sequence: CASSLGRGHEQYF. J is TRBJ2-7 and V is TRBV11-3; possibly TRBD1 for D (5 bases). The CDR3 covers 13 residues. CDR1 is SGHNT, CDR2 YENEEA, per germline. Trimming left V 1 base short and J 5 bases short, with 9 bases between.

This chain joins TRBV25-1 and TRBJ1-1; D gene uncertain. CDR1 is MGHDK, CDR2 SYGVNS, per germline. Trimming removed 3 bases from V and 7 bases from J, with 12 bases in between. CDR3 length equals 13 residues. CDR3 bases: TGTGCCAGCAGTGAGGATAACGGGGTTGAAGCTTTCTTT. It encodes CASSEDNGVEAFF.

V and J are TRBV6-5 and TRBJ2-2; the D is unclear. This CDR3 region has 12 residues. CDR1 is MNHEY and CDR2 is SVGAGI in the germline V gene. V gave up 6 bases and J gave up 6 bases, with 8 bases separating them. CDR3 DNA sequence: TGTGCCAGCAGCCAAAGCCCCGGGGAGCTGTTTTTT. Amino acids: CASSQSPGELFF.

This clone was counted a single time. The chain combines TRBV6-2 or TRBV6-3 with TRBJ2-6; 8 nucleotides match TRBD1. This CDR3 is 17 amino acids long. Trimming took 5 bases from V and 4 from J; bases not matched to a gene: 10. The V gene's germline CDR1 is MNHEY and CDR2 SVGEGT. In nucleotides, the CDR3 is TGTGCCAGCAGTCCAATAGACAGGGGAGCCGGGGCCAACGTCCTGACTTTC. This codes for CASSPIDRGAGANVLTF.

To note about this clone: The sample holds other DNA sequences that translate to the same CDR3. The V call is TRBV5-1, the J call TRBJ2-2; 11 bases align to TRBD1. Germline CDR1 and CDR2: SGHRS and YFSETQ. The CDR3 contains 16 residues. The V and J ends lost 4 bases and 3 bases, in that order; junction bases with no gene match: 5. In DNA, the CDR3 is TGCGCCAGCAGCCTAGGACAGGGGGCTGACACCGGGGAGCTGTTTTTT. Translation: CASSLGQGADTGELFF.

This rearrangement joins TRBV5-1 to TRBJ2-5, with TRBD2 matching 7 bases. V lost 0 bases to trimming and J lost 1 base; unmatched junction nucleotides: 3. Per germline, CDR1 SGHRS and CDR2 YFSETQ. The CDR3 length is 15 residues. The CDR3, as DNA: TGCGCCAGCAGCTTGGCGGGAGGCCCCCAAGAGACCCAGTACTTC. Amino acids: CASSLAGGPQETQYF.

The V and J genes are TRBV5-1 and TRBJ2-7; 8 positions match TRBD1. This CDR3 region has 14 residues. Germline CDR1 and CDR2: SGHRS and YFSETQ. The V gene end was trimmed by 0 bases and the J gene end by 7 bases; junction bases not matched to a gene: 6. The CDR3 DNA reads TGCGCCAGCAGCTTGGCCCAGGGGGCTAAGGAGCAGTACTTC. This translates into CASSLAQGAKEQYF.

The chain employs TRBV5-1 and TRBJ2-1; perhaps TRBD1 as D (5 bases). Looked up from germline, CDR1 is SGHRS and CDR2 is YFSETQ. The V gene lost 4 bases and the J gene lost 3 bases, with 11 bases spanning the gap. The CDR3 totals 14 residues. The CDR3: CASSGMQGYNEQFF. The CDR3 region has the DNA TGCGCCAGCAGCGGGATGCAGGGCTACAATGAGCAGTTCTTC.

This clone came up a few times. The chain recombines TRBV6-5 with TRBJ1-5; perhaps TRBD1 as D (6 bases). Trimming stripped 7 bases from V and 2 bases from J, with 12 bases between. Germline-derived CDR1 and CDR2 are MNHEY and SVGAGI. CDR3 length: 14 amino acids. CDR3 nucleotide sequence: TGTGCCAGCACGCCCAGACAGGGCAATCAGCCCCAGCATTTT. Translated, it gives CASTPRQGNQPQHF.

This chain uses TRBV5-1 with TRBJ2-7; weak D call: TRBD2 (6 bases). Trimming removed 4 bases at V and 6 bases at J, with 14 bases between. Germline CDR1 and CDR2: SGHRS and YFSETQ. The CDR3 spans 13 residues. The CDR3 sequence: CASSPSGATEQYF. The CDR3 region has the DNA TGCGCCAGCAGCCCCTCGGGAGCAACCGAGCAGTACTTC.

The CDR3 sequence is CASSLEAGLPREKLFF. CDR3 DNA sequence: TGCGCCAGCAGCTTGGAGGCGGGGCTCCCGAGGGAAAAACTGTTTTTT. The rearrangement joins TRBV5-1 to TRBJ1-4; weak D call: TRBD1 (5 bases). Germline V gives CDR1 SGHRS, CDR2 YFSETQ. The germline V and J ends were trimmed by 0 bases and 8 bases, with 17 bases remaining between them. CDR3 length: 16 residues.

This chain links TRBV27 with TRBJ2-4, with 9 bases matching TRBD1. Germline loops: CDR1 MNHEY, CDR2 SMNVEV (reference sequence). The ends lost 6 bases at V and 1 base at J; junction bases unmatched: 4. The CDR3 is made up of 15 amino acids. The CDR3 here is CASRLQGAAKNIQYF. The CDR3 bases are TGTGCCAGCAGACTACAGGGGGCGGCCAAAAACATTCAGTACTTC.

The chain links TRBV13 to TRBJ2-7, with 9 bases matching TRBD1. V was clipped by 5 bases and J by 5 bases; unmatched bases: 4. CDR1 PRHDT and CDR2 FYEKMQ come from the germline V gene (reference sequence). The CDR3 is 13 amino acids. For the CDR3, the DNA is TGTGCCAGCAGCGTAGACAGGGGGAACGAGCAGTACTTC. This sequence encodes CASSVDRGNEQYF.

The chain carries TRBV6-5 and TRBJ2-7, with a possible D match to TRBD1 (6 bases). Germline-derived CDR1 and CDR2 are MNHEY and SVGAGI. The CDR3 extends over 14 amino acids. Trimming cost V 5 bases and J 2 bases, with 13 bases left between them. The CDR3 DNA reads as TGTGCCAGCAGTCGACGACAGGAACCCTACGAGCAGTACTTC. Translation gives CASSRRQEPYEQYF.

The rearrangement joins TRBV6-1 to TRBJ2-1; TRBD2 might be the D (5 bases). This CDR3 spans 15 amino acids. Trimming left V 2 bases short and J 5 bases short, with 13 bases between. The germline gives CDR1 MNHNS, CDR2 SASEGT. The CDR3 DNA is TGTGCCAGCAGTGAATCGCCGGGATCCCACAATGAGCAGTTCTTC. Translation: CASSESPGSHNEQFF.

In its sample, this clone was seen once. V is TRBV18 and J is TRBJ1-1; unclear D gene. Germline CDR1 is KGHSH and CDR2 is LQKENI. V was pared by 2 bases and J by 1 base, with 8 bases between. This CDR3 spans 14 amino acids. This CDR3 reads CASSPLAGNTEAFF. CDR3 nucleotide sequence: TGTGCCAGCTCACCATTAGCGGGGAACACTGAAGCTTTCTTT.

The chain employs TRBV5-1 and TRBJ2-3; 10 bases map to TRBD2. The germline V gene encodes CDR1 SGHRS and CDR2 YFSETQ. V gave up 4 bases and J gave up 5 bases; unmatched junction bases: 4. The CDR3 covers 14 residues. This CDR3 is CASSISGGIDTQYF. CDR3 sequence (DNA): TGCGCCAGCAGCATTAGCGGGGGGATAGATACGCAGTATTTT.

The genes are TRBV11-2 and TRBJ2-5; 10 nucleotides match TRBD2. CDR3 size: 15 residues. Germline CDR1 and CDR2: SGHAT and FQNNGV. The V and J ends lost 1 base and 3 bases, in that order; junction bases with no gene match: 2. The DNA for the CDR3 is TGTGCCAGCAGCTTAGCCAGCGGGGGGGAAGAGACCCAGTACTTC. Protein: CASSLASGGEETQYF. The full variable domain, completed using reference TRBV11-2 and TRBJ2-5, is EAGVAQSPRYKIIEKRQSVAFWCNPISGHATLYWYQQILGQGPKLLIQFQNNGVVDDSQLPKDRFSAERLKGVDSTLKIQPAKLEDSAVYLCASSLASGGEETQYFGPGTRLLVL.

V and J are TRBV9 and TRBJ2-1; 15 bases fit TRBD2. Germline V lookup: CDR1 SGDLS, CDR2 YYNGEE. This CDR3 has 16 residues. V lost 1 base, J lost 7 bases, and 3 bases stayed unmatched. CDR3 in DNA: TGTGCCAGCAGCGTAAGTGGGACTAGCGGGGGGAATGAGCAGTTCTTC. Translation: CASSVSGTSGGNEQFF. Full variable domain (missing parts from reference TRBV9 and TRBJ2-1): DSGVTQTPKHLITATGQRVTLRCSPRSGDLSVYWYQQSLDQGLQFLIQYYNGEERAKGNILERFSAQQFPDLHSELNLSSLELGDSALYFCASSVSGTSGGNEQFFGPGTRLTVL.

J is TRBJ2-7 and V is TRBV19; 7 positions match TRBD1. This CDR3 region has 14 residues. Trimming removed 5 bases from V and 2 bases from J; junction bases left unmatched: 6. Germline V gene lookup returns CDR1 LNHDA and CDR2 SQIVND (reference sequence). The CDR3 reads CASSPRDSPYEQYF. CDR3 coding DNA: TGTGCCAGTAGTCCCCGGGACAGCCCCTACGAGCAGTACTTC.

The V and J genes are TRBV5-1 and TRBJ2-1, with a possible D match to TRBD1 (6 bases). The germline V and J ends were trimmed by 7 bases and 6 bases, with 17 bases remaining between them. Germline CDR1 is SGHRS and CDR2 is YFSETQ. The CDR3 loop spans 14 amino acids. The CDR3: CASFQGPPSNEQFF. The DNA of the CDR3 is TGCGCCAGCTTCCAGGGGCCCCCTAGCAATGAGCAGTTCTTC. Looking up the rest from reference TRBV5-1 and TRBJ2-1 gives the full variable domain: KAGVTQTPRYLIKTRGQQVTLSCSPISGHRSVSWYQQTPGQGLQFLFEYFSETQRNKGNFPGRFSGRQFSNSRSEMNVSTLELGDSALYLCASFQGPPSNEQFFGPGTRLTVL.

V gene TRBV6-5 combines with J gene TRBJ2-1, with 9 bases aligning to TRBD2. CDR1 is MNHEY, CDR2 SVGAGI, per germline. The CDR3 is 15 amino acids. The V and J ends lost 4 bases and 6 bases, in that order; junction bases with no gene match: 7. As DNA, the CDR3 is TGTGCCAGCAGTTCCCTGGCGGGGGGGCTCAATGAGCAGTTCTTC. Its protein product is CASSSLAGGLNEQFF.

The V and J genes are TRBV7-8 and TRBJ2-7; 7 nucleotides match TRBD1. This CDR3 has 16 residues. Germline CDR1 SGHVS, CDR2 FQNEAQ. V lost 2 bases to trimming and J lost 3 bases; unmatched junction nucleotides: 10. CDR3 nucleotides: TGTGCCAGCAGCTTAAGGCCCATAGGGGGCGACTACGAGCAGTACTTC. Its translation is CASSLRPIGGDYEQYF. The full variable domain, completed using reference TRBV7-8 and TRBJ2-7, is GAGVSQSPRYKVAKRGQDVALRCDPISGHVSLFWYQQALGQGPEFLTYFQNEAQLDKSGLPSDRFFAERPEGSVSTLKIQRTQQEDSAVYLCASSLRPIGGDYEQYFGPGTRLTVT.

This rearrangement joins TRBV2 to TRBJ1-2, with 10 bases lining up with TRBD1. Germline V gene sequence: CDR1 SNHLY, CDR2 FYNNEI. The CDR3 totals 15 residues. Unmatched junction bases numbered 10, after V lost 6 bases and J lost 6 bases. The CDR3 sequence is CASSVSGQGIHGYTF. CDR3 DNA: TGTGCCAGCAGCGTGTCGGGACAGGGGATCCATGGCTACACCTTC.